These 2 T cell receptor beta chains originate from one sample sequenced in a study of blood T cell repertoires in COVID-19. The table came from immunoSEQ multiplex PCR; TCRdb's copy has only in-frame clones and leaves some out. The sample includes 150,000 to 200,000 clones, 82% seen only once; the top ten take about 20%. Material for sequencing was peripheral blood. These TCRs come from a woman over 75 with acute or convalescent COVID-19.

The V gene is TRBV5-5, the J gene TRBJ2-2, with 7 bases aligning to TRBD2. The CDR3 consists of 16 residues. Germline V CDR1 and CDR2: SGHKS, YYEKEE (reference sequence). Germline trimming cut 1 base from V and 6 bases from J; bases unmatched to any gene: 9. The CDR3 coding sequence is TGTGCCAGCAGCTTGACACCGGGACTAACCCCCGGGGAGCTGTTTTTT. This codes for CASSLTPGLTPGELFF.

In this sample, this clone turned up a few times. The V call is TRBV6-2 or TRBV6-3, the J call TRBJ2-3; TRBD2 aligns across 11 bases. This CDR3 region has 16 residues. Unmatched junction bases numbered 10, after V lost 6 bases and J lost 5 bases. Per germline, CDR1 MNHEY and CDR2 SVGEGT. DNA of the CDR3: TGTGCCAGCAGCGTCTATAGCGGGAGGGCCAAAGATACGCAGTATTTT. Amino acids: CASSVYSGRAKDTQYF.